What follows describes a single T cell receptor beta chain. Its cognate antigen is unknown. Germline CDR1 SGHAT, CDR2 FQDESV (reference sequence). V lost 3 bases to trimming and J lost 4 bases, with 14 bases between them. The CDR3 extends over 15 amino acids. The data derive from a study of cytomegalovirus exposure and HLA in healthy donors. Findings and limits, study-wide: Reportedly, a later analysis found an Asian-associated ancestry cluster had fewer N-insertions than the roughly 700-donor mean.

PCR amplification relied on 60 Vbeta primers (plus 13 Jbeta primers). Authors' processing steps: Unique TCR beta chains numbered around 80 million in a later analysis, with about 11 million shared. Produced via immunoSEQ multiplex PCR; TCRdb's table is partial and in-frame only. V, J and clone size are those of that table, while D and trimming were read from the DNA. The repertoire holds around 140,000 clones, with roughly 81% as singletons. Sequencing was carried out using PBMCs. The clonotype originates from a female donor in good health and CMV-seronegative. This chain joins TRBV11-1 and TRBJ2-3, with D perhaps matching TRBD2 (6 bases). CDR3 nucleotides: TGTGCCAGCAGCTTTAGGGACTCGGTGGCAGATACGCAGTATTTT. It encodes CASSFRDSVADTQYF.